The 29 T cell receptor beta chains given below trace back to one sample, sequenced in a study of blood T cells in healthy people across ages. A second PCR of about 7 to 12 cycles used a sample-barcoded 5' primer and a J-beta primer mix. Each CDR3 protein is one row after TCRdb ran MiXCR on the 5' RACE reads. The top ten hold approximately 14% of the sample, which has hundreds of thousands of distinct CDR3 sequences, approximately 30% seen once. The specimen was blood. The source of these receptors is a woman at least 80 years old in good health.

There are many counts of this clonotype. The CDR3 region has the DNA TGCGCCAGCAGCTTGGGTAACAGGCCCCGGGAGGATTCACCCCTCCACTTT. It is translated as CASSLGNRPREDSPLHF. V is TRBV5-1 and J is TRBJ1-6, with D perhaps matching TRBD1 (5 bases). Germline V gene sequence: CDR1 SGHRS, CDR2 YFSETQ. This CDR3 is 17 amino acids long. The ends were cut back, 0 bases at V and 8 bases at J, with 18 bases in the middle.

The chain employs TRBV5-1 and TRBJ2-1, with 7 bases aligning to TRBD2. Trimming took 4 bases from V and 5 from J; bases not matched to a gene: 3. Per the germline V gene, CDR1 is SGHRS and CDR2 is YFSETQ. The CDR3 is 13 amino acids. The chain's CDR3 is CASSREVDNEQFF. The CDR3 DNA sequence: TGCGCCAGCAGCCGGGAGGTCGACAATGAGCAGTTCTTC.

This clonotype was counted ten times or more. The chain employs TRBV4-2 and TRBJ1-1; D perhaps matches TRBD1 (6 bases). The V end was cut by 0 bases, the J end by 5 bases, with 13 bases between. The germline V gene encodes CDR1 LGHNA and CDR2 YNFKEQ. The CDR3 covers 15 residues. In nucleotides, the CDR3 is TGTGCCAGCAGCCAAGAAGCCAGGGGAAAGACTGAAGCTTTCTTT. Translating gives CASSQEARGKTEAFF.

Ten or more counts support this clonotype. This chain links TRBV12-3 or TRBV12-4 with TRBJ1-5, with no clear D. Between the trimmed V and J ends, which lost 3 bases and 8 bases, there was a span of 11 bases. CDR3 length equals 13 residues. As DNA, the CDR3 is TGTGCCAGCAGTTTTGGGCTGGTAGAGCCCCAGCATTTT. It is translated as CASSFGLVEPQHF.

The rearrangement uses TRBV30 and TRBJ1-2, with D tentatively TRBD1 (5 bases). The CDR3 is 15 residues long. CDR1 and CDR2 (germline): GTSNPN, SVGIG (reference sequence). The V gene lost 1 base and the J gene lost 7 bases, with 19 bases spanning the gap. The CDR3 region is CAWSETGRIFSGYTF. The DNA of the CDR3 is TGTGCCTGGAGTGAAACGGGACGGATTTTCAGTGGCTACACCTTC.

The gene calls are TRBV19 and TRBJ1-5; D gene ambiguous. Trimming stripped 6 bases from V and 7 bases from J, with 10 bases between. The CDR3 covers 12 residues. The germline V gene encodes CDR1 LNHDA and CDR2 SQIVND (reference sequence). The CDR3 protein is CASRAGGQPQHF. CDR3 coding DNA: TGTGCCAGTAGGGCAGGAGGACAGCCCCAGCATTTT.

This rearrangement joins TRBV28 to TRBJ1-1; the D gene is possibly TRBD1 (5 bases). The CDR3 length is 11 residues. With 7 bases removed from V and 10 bases from J, the gap between germline ends came to 13 bases. The V gene's germline CDR1 is MDHEN and CDR2 SYDVKM. The CDR3 protein is CASTLGELAFF. CDR3 DNA: TGTGCCAGCACCTTGGGGGAGTTAGCTTTCTTT.

Regarding this clonotype: This sequence may be a read error, since a much larger clone differs from it by one base. The V gene is TRBV30, the J gene TRBJ1-1, with D perhaps TRBD1 (6 bases). From germline, CDR1 is GTSNPN and CDR2 SVGIG (reference sequence). This CDR3 contains 12 residues. The CDR3 reads CAWNRVNAEAFF. The CDR3 coding sequence is TGTGCCTGGAACAGGGTGAACGCTGAAGCTTTCTTT.

This clonotype was counted a single time. The chain combines TRBV4-3 with TRBJ2-4, with a possible D match to TRBD2 (6 bases). The ends were cut back, 0 bases at V and 4 bases at J, with 19 bases in the middle. The CDR3 is 18 residues long. Germline V gene sequence: CDR1 LGHNA, CDR2 YSLEER. The chain's CDR3 is CASSQDRWVFSGKNIQYF. As DNA, the CDR3 is TGCGCCAGCAGCCAAGACAGATGGGTTTTTAGCGGTAAAAACATTCAGTACTTC.

A few counts support this clonotype. A much more abundant neighbour one base away suggests this may be a read error. The chain carries TRBV5-6 and TRBJ2-4; no definite D call. TRBJ2-7 explains the end of the DNA better; the J call may be wrong. The CDR3 spans 16 residues. The germline CDR1 and CDR2 sequences are SGHDT and YYEEEE. The CDR3 DNA follows: TGTGCCAGCAGCTCGGTAGGTCAGCCAGCGACCTACGAGCAGTACTTC. Its translation is CASSSVGQPATYEQYF.

The sample holds many counts of this clonotype. This chain connects TRBV2 to TRBJ2-7, with a possible D match to TRBD1 (8 bases). Germline V CDR1 and CDR2: SNHLY, FYNNEI. Trimming removed 7 bases at V and 4 bases at J, with 14 bases between. The CDR3 contains 13 residues. The CDR3 DNA reads TGTGCCAGCATTGTACAGGGGGGGTACGAGCAGTACTTC. The encoded protein is CASIVQGGYEQYF.

On this clonotype itself: Possible read error: a much larger clone is one base away. The chain recombines TRBV6-1 with TRBJ2-3; 7 positions agree with TRBD2. Germline assignment: CDR1 MNHNS and CDR2 SASEGT. CDR3 length: 12 amino acids. The CDR3 region is CASLGGSDAQYF. CDR3 DNA: TGTGCCAGCTTGGGGGGGTCAGATGCGCAGTATTTT.

Note on this clonotype: A much larger clone differs by one base, so this may be a read error. The chain has TRBV5-1 and TRBJ2-5, with a tentative D call TRBD2 (6 bases). Near its end, the DNA agrees better with TRBJ2-7, so the J call may be wrong. Germline CDR1 SGHRS, CDR2 YFSETQ. The CDR3 loop spans 17 amino acids. The CDR3 DNA reads as TGCGCCAGCAGCTCGGGCGGGTTAGGGACTGGCTTTCTCGAGCAGTACTTC. Translating it yields CASSSGGLGTGFLEQYF.

In the case of this clonotype: A read error may be the cause here, since a much bigger clone is one base away. This chain uses TRBV20-1 with TRBJ2-1; 7 positions agree with TRBD1. J was trimmed by 10 bases and V by 4 bases; bases with no gene match: 13. The germline V gene encodes CDR1 DFQATT and CDR2 SNEGSKA (reference sequence). The CDR3 extends over 14 amino acids. CDR3 sequence: CSANRGTVGREQFF. The CDR3 DNA is TGCAGTGCTAACAGAGGGACAGTTGGACGCGAGCAGTTCTTC.

Concerning this clonotype: A read error is possible here, since a much larger clone lies one base away. This sequence joins TRBV6-5 and TRBJ1-1; D might be TRBD1 (5 bases). Germline lookup yields CDR1 MNHEY and CDR2 SVGAGI. CDR3 length: 13 residues. The CDR3 DNA reads TGTGCCAGCACCAGGGACCCGAACACTAAAGCTTTCTTT. This translates into CASTRDPNTKAFF.

This sequence joins TRBV9 and TRBJ2-2, with 10 bases that match TRBD2. CDR1 is SGDLS and CDR2 is YYNGEE in the germline V gene. This CDR3 has 17 residues. V shed 2 bases and J 7 bases; nucleotides not matched to a gene: 11. The CDR3 loop reads CASSVTTSGNGNGELFF. The CDR3 nucleotides are TGTGCCAGCAGCGTTACTACTAGCGGGAACGGGAACGGGGAGCTGTTTTTT.

To note about this clonotype: This may come from a read error, since a much larger clone is one base off. The genes are TRBV5-1 and TRBJ2-5, with 7 bases identical to TRBD1. V shed 4 bases, J shed 11 bases, and the junction held 17 bases outside the gene matches. The germline CDR1 and CDR2 sequences are SGHRS and YFSETQ. The CDR3 is made up of 15 amino acids. The CDR3 region has the DNA TGCGCCAGCAGCCTCACAGGGGATCGGAGGAATGAGCAGTACTTC. Protein: CASSLTGDRRNEQYF.

This clonotype was detected ten times or more. CDR3: CASRERVGEDTQYF. DNA for the CDR3: TGTGCCAGCAGGGAGCGGGTGGGAGAAGATACGCAGTATTTT. The chain couples TRBV2 to TRBJ2-3; tentatively, D is TRBD2 (6 bases). The germline V gene has CDR1 SNHLY and CDR2 FYNNEI. The CDR3 runs 14 residues. V gave up 6 bases and J gave up 5 bases, with 15 bases separating them.

The J gene is TRBJ2-5, the V gene TRBV19, with unresolved D. Germline CDR1 reads LNHDA; CDR2 reads SQIVND (reference sequence). Trimming took off 7 bases at V and 5 bases at J, with 8 bases between the two ends. This CDR3 is built from 11 residues. The CDR3 DNA reads TGTGCCAGTACCCATCGGGAGACCCAGTACTTC. Protein sequence: CASTHRETQYF.

The V call is TRBV5-1, the J call TRBJ2-5; perhaps TRBD2 as D (5 bases). The tail of the sequence fits TRBJ2-1 better, so the J call may be wrong. Per the germline V gene, CDR1 is SGHRS and CDR2 is YFSETQ. This CDR3 region has 16 residues. CDR3 loop: CASSLAQGRTYGEQFF. The CDR3 bases are TGCGCCAGCAGCTTGGCACAAGGGAGAACATACGGTGAGCAGTTCTTC.

This clonotype was seen a few times. J is TRBJ2-2 and V is TRBV24-1; unclear D gene. The germline gives CDR1 KGHDR, CDR2 SFDVKD. The CDR3 contains 14 residues. V was cut by 6 bases and J by 0 bases, with 7 bases left in between. The CDR3 reads CATSSLSNTGELFF. Here the CDR3 DNA reads TGTGCCACCAGTAGTTTGTCGAACACCGGGGAGCTGTTTTTT.

The chain joins TRBV5-1 to TRBJ1-5; D may be TRBD1 (6 bases). Germline V gene sequence: CDR1 SGHRS, CDR2 YFSETQ. CDR3 length: 15 amino acids. The V end was cut by 4 bases, the J end by 1 base, with 12 bases between. CDR3 DNA sequence: TGCGCCAGCAGCGTACAGGGAGGGAGCAATCAGCCCCAGCATTTT. Translating gives CASSVQGGSNQPQHF.

This clonotype appeared many times. Its ends do not fully match the called genes, so a read error is possible. V gene TRBV9 combines with J gene TRBJ2-7; possible D gene TRBD1, 5 bases. The CDR3 is 12 residues long. Per germline, CDR1 SGDLS and CDR2 YYNGEE. CDR3 in amino acids: CASSAGPYEQYF. In DNA form, the CDR3 reads TGCGCCAGCAGCGCAGGGCCCTACGAGCAGTACTTC.

This clonotype has ten or more counts. The V and J genes are TRBV5-6 and TRBJ1-1; tentatively, D is TRBD1 (6 bases). Germline-derived CDR1 and CDR2 are SGHDT and YYEEEE. The CDR3 is 15 amino acids. The V gene lost 1 base and the J gene lost 1 base, with 11 bases spanning the gap. CDR3 amino acids: CASSLKNRENTEAFF. The CDR3 DNA reads TGTGCCAGCAGCTTGAAAAACAGGGAGAACACTGAAGCTTTCTTT.

V and J are TRBV30 and TRBJ2-1, with D uncertain. The ends were cut back, 5 bases at V and 4 bases at J, with 9 bases in the middle. This CDR3 contains 12 residues. Per the germline V gene, CDR1 is GTSNPN and CDR2 is SVGIG (reference sequence). Here the CDR3 DNA reads TGTGCCTGGGAGGAATCTTACAATGAGCAGTTCTTC. This translates into CAWEESYNEQFF.

In this sample, this clonotype turned up many times. This chain joins TRBV6-6 and TRBJ1-2, with D hard to call. V was trimmed by 2 bases and J by 3 bases, leaving 10 bases between them. The germline CDR1 and CDR2 sequences are MNHNY and SVGAGI (reference sequence). The CDR3 spans 14 residues. Here the CDR3 reads CASSYGRLDYGYTF. The CDR3, as DNA: TGTGCCAGCAGTTACGGCAGGTTGGACTATGGCTACACCTTC.

This clonotype has at least ten counts. V usage is TRBV7-2 and J usage is TRBJ1-1; possible D gene TRBD1, 5 bases. V dropped 2 bases and J dropped 4 bases, with 14 bases sitting between them. This CDR3 has 15 amino acids. In germline, CDR1 is SGHTA, CDR2 FQGNSA. CDR3 nucleotides: TGTGCCAGCAGCTTACTCCAGGGCGCGGTCACTGAAGCTTTCTTT. It codes for CASSLLQGAVTEAFF. Full variable domain (rest looked up from reference TRBV7-2 and TRBJ1-1): GAGVSQSPSNKVTEKGKDVELRCDPISGHTALYWYRQSLGQGLEFLIYFQGNSAPDKSGLPSDRFSAERTGGSVSTLTIQRTQQEDSAVYLCASSLLQGAVTEAFFGQGTRLTVV.

This clonotype turned up a few times. The V call is TRBV4-3, the J call TRBJ1-1; D not resolved. Looked up from germline, CDR1 is LGHNA and CDR2 is YSLEER. Deletions cut 4 bases from V and 2 bases from J, with 8 bases between. This CDR3 region has 13 residues. This CDR3 reads CASSRVVNTEAFF. The CDR3 region has the DNA TGCGCCAGCAGCCGAGTTGTCAACACTGAAGCTTTCTTT.

The rearrangement joins TRBV7-2 to TRBJ2-3, with TRBD1 identical over 7 bases. Looked up from germline, CDR1 is SGHTA and CDR2 is FQGNSA. The trim removed 5 bases at V and 10 bases at J, leaving 6 bases unmatched. There are 12 residues in the CDR3. This CDR3 reads CASSVDRVAQYF. In nucleotides, the CDR3 is TGTGCCAGCAGCGTAGACAGGGTGGCGCAGTATTTT. The full variable domain, in which reference TRBV7-2 and TRBJ2-3 provide the parts outside the CDR3, is GAGVSQSPSNKVTEKGKDVELRCDPISGHTALYWYRQSLGQGLEFLIYFQGNSAPDKSGLPSDRFSAERTGGSVSTLTIQRTQQEDSAVYLCASSVDRVAQYFGPGTRLTVL.